This T cell receptor beta chain was captured in a study of monozygotic twins with inflammatory bowel disease. CDR3 length equals 16 residues. Researchers used 3500 ng of total RNA for each TCR library. UMIs containing a 6-nucleotide sample barcode were added via template switching. Two nested PCRs, of about 16 and 10 cycles, processed TCRalpha and TCRbeta cDNA. TCRdb derives one entry per CDR3 protein from the 5' RACE reads, leaving out DNA. The table lists some 450,000 distinct CDR3 sequences. The chain joins TRBV12-3 or TRBV12-4 to TRBJ1-2. The origin of this receptor is a human donor with ulcerative colitis or Crohn's disease, or a healthy co-twin of an affected twin (not recorded which). Input material: blood. Here the CDR3 reads CASSAYGPKSAYGYTF.